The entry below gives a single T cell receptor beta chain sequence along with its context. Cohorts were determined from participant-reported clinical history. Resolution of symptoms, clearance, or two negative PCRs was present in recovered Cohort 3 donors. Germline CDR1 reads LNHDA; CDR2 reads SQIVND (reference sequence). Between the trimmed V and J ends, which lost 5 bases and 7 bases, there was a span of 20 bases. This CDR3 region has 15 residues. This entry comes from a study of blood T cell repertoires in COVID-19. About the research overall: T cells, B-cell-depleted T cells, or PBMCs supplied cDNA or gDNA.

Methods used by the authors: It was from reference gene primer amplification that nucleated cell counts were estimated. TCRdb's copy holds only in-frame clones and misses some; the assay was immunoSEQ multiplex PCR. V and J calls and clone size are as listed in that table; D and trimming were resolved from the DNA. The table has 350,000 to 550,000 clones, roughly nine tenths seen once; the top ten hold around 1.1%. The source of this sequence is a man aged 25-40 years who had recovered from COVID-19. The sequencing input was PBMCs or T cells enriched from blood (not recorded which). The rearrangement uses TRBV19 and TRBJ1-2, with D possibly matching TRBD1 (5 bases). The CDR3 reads CASSPQVGPHSGYTF. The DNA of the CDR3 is TGTGCCAGTAGTCCCCAGGTGGGGCCGCACAGTGGCTACACCTTC.